These 28 T cell receptor beta chains came from one sample sequenced in a study of blood T cells in healthy people across ages. Alongside a J-beta primer mix, a sample-barcoded 5' primer served in a second PCR lasting roughly 7 to 11 cycles. Via MiXCR, TCRdb re-called the 5' RACE reads, giving one row per CDR3 protein. The sample gives approximately 1.5 million distinct CDR3 sequences, 40% to 45% of which show up once; about 4% is in the top ten. Sample: blood. All receptors come from a young woman in good health.

The CDR3 sequence: CASSRLGQWGDIQYF. CDR3 in DNA: TGTGCCAGCTCGCGATTGGGACAGTGGGGTGACATTCAGTACTTC. The chain couples TRBV18 to TRBJ2-4; 7 bases are a match to TRBD1. Trimming at V came to 6 bases and at J to 8 bases, leaving 13 bases not matched to a gene. Germline CDR1 reads KGHSH; CDR2 reads LQKENI. This CDR3 spans 15 amino acids.

The chain is built from TRBV7-9 and TRBJ1-1; TRBD1 is a possible D gene (5 bases). Germline V CDR1 and CDR2: SEHNR, FQNEAQ (reference sequence). The CDR3 contains 13 residues. Deletions cut 5 bases from V and 7 bases from J, with 14 bases between. The DNA of the CDR3 is TGTGCCAGCAGCGTCGACAGCTTGCGTGAAGCTTTCTTT. Translation: CASSVDSLREAFF.

The CDR3 DNA follows: TGTGCCAGCAGCTTGGACAGTACCACTGAAGCTTTCTTT. Translating gives CASSLDSTTEAFF. The chain uses TRBV7-9 and TRBJ1-1, with D maybe TRBD1 (6 bases). Germline CDR1 reads SEHNR; CDR2 reads FQNEAQ (reference sequence). The CDR3 is made up of 13 amino acids. V gave up 3 bases and J gave up 4 bases, with 9 bases separating them.

This clonotype was detected only a few times. CDR3 sequence (DNA): TGCAGTGCTAGAGATCCAGCTAGTGGGTCTACCGGGGAGCTGTTTTTT. This codes for CSARDPASGSTGELFF. This rearrangement joins TRBV20-1 to TRBJ2-2; D unresolved. The germline V and J ends were trimmed by 0 bases and 5 bases, with 16 bases remaining between them. The CDR3 loop spans 16 amino acids. CDR1 is DFQATT, CDR2 SNEGSKA, per germline (reference sequence).

V and J are TRBV5-4 and TRBJ2-1; 8 bases map to TRBD2. CDR1 is SGHNT and CDR2 is YYREEE in the germline V gene (reference sequence). Trimming at V came to 4 bases and at J to 4 bases, leaving 7 bases not matched to a gene. CDR3 length equals 15 residues. CDR3 region: CASSPGTRIYNEQFF. CDR3 sequence (DNA): TGTGCCAGCAGCCCCGGGACTAGAATATACAATGAGCAGTTCTTC.

The CDR3 loop is CASSSGLDLYNEQFF. The CDR3 nucleotides read TGTGCCAGCAGCTCCGGACTTGACCTCTACAATGAGCAGTTCTTC. The rearrangement uses TRBV5-5 and TRBJ2-1; possible D gene TRBD2, 5 bases. Trimming cost V 3 bases and J 3 bases, with 13 bases left between them. The CDR3 contains 15 residues. CDR1 is SGHKS, CDR2 YYEKEE, per germline (reference sequence).

This chain joins TRBV12-3 or TRBV12-4 and TRBJ2-7; 9 bases are a match to TRBD1. With 5 bases clipped from V and 5 bases from J, the junction kept 10 bases outside the gene matches. The CDR3 sequence is 15 residues long. The CDR3 coding sequence is TGTGCCAGCAGTCGTATATGGGACAGGGCCGACGAGCAGTACTTC. Encoded protein: CASSRIWDRADEQYF.

This clonotype was counted many times. The gene calls are TRBV29-1 and TRBJ2-3, with D tentatively TRBD1 or TRBD2 (5 bases each). Looked up from germline, CDR1 is SQVTM and CDR2 is ANQGSEA. This CDR3 has 14 amino acids. V lost 3 bases and J lost 2, with 12 bases in between. The CDR3 spells CSVEGDPNTDTQYF. DNA of the CDR3: TGCAGCGTTGAGGGGGACCCAAACACAGATACGCAGTATTTT.

The chain is built from TRBV7-9 and TRBJ2-3; D unclear. Germline-derived CDR1 and CDR2 are SEHNR and FQNEAQ (reference sequence). The CDR3 loop spans 15 amino acids. Between the trimmed V and J ends, which lost 3 bases and 1 base, there was a span of 11 bases. The CDR3 sequence is CASSFSDDGTDTQYF. CDR3 sequence (DNA): TGTGCCAGCAGCTTTTCAGACGACGGCACAGATACGCAGTATTTT.

Comment on this clonotype: A much larger clone is a single base away; this may be a read error. The CDR3 DNA follows: TGTGCCAGCAGCTTCGACTACAATGAGCAGTTCTTC. It codes for CASSFDYNEQFF. The chain links TRBV7-9 to TRBJ2-1; the D is unclear. V dropped 3 bases and J dropped 3 bases, with 3 bases sitting between them. Looked up from germline, CDR1 is SEHNR and CDR2 is FQNEAQ (reference sequence). This CDR3 spans 12 amino acids.

CDR3 residues: CASSPGGMDTEAFF. The CDR3 region has the DNA TGTGCCAGCTCACCAGGGGGCATGGACACTGAAGCTTTCTTT. The V call is TRBV18, the J call TRBJ1-1; D is possibly TRBD1 (6 bases). V dropped 2 bases and J dropped 3 bases, with 10 bases sitting between them. Germline CDR1 and CDR2: KGHSH and LQKENI. The CDR3 is made up of 14 amino acids.

This chain links TRBV11-2 with TRBJ2-7; possibly TRBD2 for D (6 bases). Deletions cut 7 bases from V and 0 bases from J, with 19 bases between. The CDR3 loop spans 16 amino acids. Per the germline V gene, CDR1 is SGHAT and CDR2 is FQNNGV. CDR3 nucleotides: TGTGCCAGCAACATTTGGGACGGGACTTACTCCTACGAGCAGTACTTC. Translated: CASNIWDGTYSYEQYF.

The genes are TRBV4-3 and TRBJ2-4; 8 bases are shared with TRBD1. The CDR3 spans 15 residues. Per the germline V gene, CDR1 is LGHNA and CDR2 is YSLEER. Unmatched junction bases numbered 6, after V lost 0 bases and J lost 8 bases. The CDR3 protein is CASSQDFQGAYIQYF. The CDR3 bases are TGCGCCAGCAGCCAAGATTTCCAGGGGGCTTACATTCAGTACTTC.

Points on this clonotype: A much larger clone lies a single base off, so this may be a read error. The chain links TRBV29-1 to TRBJ2-1; D might be TRBD1 (6 bases). Trimming removed 2 bases from V and 12 bases from J, with 17 bases in between. Germline V CDR1 and CDR2: SQVTM, ANQGSEA. There are 13 residues in the CDR3. The CDR3 DNA reads as TGCAGCGTTGAATCCCCGGGACACCGTGGGCAGTTCTTC. This sequence encodes CSVESPGHRGQFF.

The chain employs TRBV11-1 and TRBJ2-7; D not resolved. Per the germline V gene, CDR1 is SGHAT and CDR2 is FQDESV (reference sequence). V was clipped by 4 bases and J by 0 bases, with 10 bases between them. This CDR3 region has 14 residues. The CDR3 is CASSWEPSSYEQYF. CDR3 sequence (DNA): TGTGCCAGCAGCTGGGAACCTAGCTCCTACGAGCAGTACTTC.

The chain combines TRBV29-1 with TRBJ1-5, with unresolved D. CDR1 is SQVTM, CDR2 ANQGSEA, per germline. The CDR3 extends over 13 amino acids. The germline V and J ends were trimmed by 0 bases and 7 bases, with 10 bases remaining between them. The CDR3 reads CSVEEERGQPQHF. The CDR3 DNA follows: TGCAGCGTTGAAGAGGAGCGTGGGCAGCCCCAGCATTTT.

This clonotype has a handful of counts. V usage is TRBV5-1 and J usage is TRBJ2-5; 14 bases align to TRBD2. Germline CDR1 and CDR2: SGHRS and YFSETQ. With V trimmed by 0 bases and J by 3 bases, 4 bases remained unmatched. This CDR3 has 17 residues. CDR3 DNA: TGCGCCAGCAGCTTGGCGGGACTAGCGGGGGAGGAAGAGACCCAGTACTTC. As protein: CASSLAGLAGEEETQYF.

This clonotype was detected a few times. The chain couples TRBV7-9 to TRBJ2-1; possibly TRBD1 for D (5 bases). The CDR3 totals 15 residues. V was shortened by 4 bases and J by 2 bases, with 12 bases between the two germline ends. CDR1 and CDR2 (germline): SEHNR, FQNEAQ (reference sequence). CDR3 nucleotides: TGTGCCAGCAGCTCAGGGTTTTTCACCTACAATGAGCAGTTCTTC. Encoded protein: CASSSGFFTYNEQFF.

The CDR3 bases are TGCGCCAGCAGCACCCCTGACTTAAAGGGGTACTACGAGCAGTACTTC. Translating gives CASSTPDLKGYYEQYF. The genes are TRBV4-1 and TRBJ2-7; D is possibly TRBD1 (5 bases). V gave up 5 bases and J gave up 3 bases, with 20 bases separating them. Looked up from germline, CDR1 is MGHRA and CDR2 is YSYEKL. The CDR3 is 16 residues long.

This clonotype was counted ten times or more. V is TRBV9 and J is TRBJ2-1, with D possibly TRBD2 on 5 matching bases. Germline loops: CDR1 SGDLS, CDR2 YYNGEE. The V end was cut by 0 bases, the J end by 9 bases, with 7 bases between. This CDR3 has 12 amino acids. CDR3 DNA: TGTGCCAGCAGCGTAGGTGGGAGTGAGCAGTTCTTC. It encodes CASSVGGSEQFF.

V usage is TRBV20-1 and J usage is TRBJ2-7; 7 positions agree with TRBD1. The V and J ends lost 4 bases and 7 bases, in that order; junction bases with no gene match: 10. Per the germline V gene, CDR1 is DFQATT and CDR2 is SNEGSKA (reference sequence). This CDR3 is built from 13 residues. The CDR3: CSAIHDRDNEQYF. The CDR3 DNA follows: TGCAGTGCTATACATGACAGGGATAATGAGCAGTACTTC.

This clonotype was observed once. This chain connects TRBV20-1 to TRBJ2-3, with 8 bases lining up with TRBD2. V shed 1 base and J 8 bases; nucleotides not matched to a gene: 8. This CDR3 spans 14 amino acids. Germline CDR1 and CDR2: DFQATT and SNEGSKA (reference sequence). CDR3 loop: CSARVDGGAGTQYF. The CDR3 DNA sequence: TGCAGTGCTAGAGTTGACGGGGGGGCCGGTACGCAGTATTTT.

This rearrangement joins TRBV2 to TRBJ1-1; D unresolved. Germline V lookup: CDR1 SNHLY, CDR2 FYNNEI. V was clipped by 4 bases and J by 0 bases, with 15 bases between them. The CDR3 is 16 amino acids. In DNA, the CDR3 is TGTGCCAGCAGTGCAGATTTCGGCAGAATGAACACTGAAGCTTTCTTT. Its protein is CASSADFGRMNTEAFF.

This chain joins TRBV13 and TRBJ2-5, with TRBD2 as a possible D gene (5 bases). The J call may be in error: the DNA end matches TRBJ2-7 better. The CDR3 is 14 residues long. Looked up from germline, CDR1 is PRHDT and CDR2 is FYEKMQ (reference sequence). DNA for the CDR3: TGTGCCAGCAGCACCACACTAGGGACCTACGAGCAGTACTTC. Residues: CASSTTLGTYEQYF.

This clonotype was counted only a few times. DNA for the CDR3: TGTGCCAGCAGCGCCCTTATAACCTATGGCTACACCTTC. This translates into CASSALITYGYTF. The chain carries TRBV7-2 and TRBJ1-2, with D unresolved. The germline V gene has CDR1 SGHTA and CDR2 FQGNSA. The CDR3 sequence is 13 residues long. V was shortened by 5 bases and J by 4 bases, with 11 bases between the two germline ends.

This chain joins TRBV11-2 and TRBJ2-5, with D possibly matching TRBD2 (6 bases). The germline V gene encodes CDR1 SGHAT and CDR2 FQNNGV. The CDR3 is made up of 15 amino acids. V lost 3 bases and J 2 bases, leaving 13 bases between the germline ends. DNA for the CDR3: TGTGCCAGCAGCTTTGATGGGGGGATTCAAGAGACCCAGTACTTC. This gives the protein CASSFDGGIQETQYF.

V gene TRBV7-8 combines with J gene TRBJ2-3; D is undetermined. Germline CDR1 reads SGHVS; CDR2 reads FQNEAQ. This CDR3 contains 13 residues. V shed 2 bases and J shed 6 bases, with 9 bases lying between them. The CDR3, as DNA: TGTGCCAGCAGCTTAACCCTTCTGGATACGCAGTATTTT. Its protein is CASSLTLLDTQYF. The complete variable domain, with remaining parts taken from reference TRBV7-8 and TRBJ2-3, reads GAGVSQSPRYKVAKRGQDVALRCDPISGHVSLFWYQQALGQGPEFLTYFQNEAQLDKSGLPSDRFFAERPEGSVSTLKIQRTQQEDSAVYLCASSLTLLDTQYFGPGTRLTVL.

This clonotype has just a few counts. V and J are TRBV12-3 or TRBV12-4 and TRBJ1-1; D gene ambiguous. Between the trimmed V and J ends, which lost 9 bases and 4 bases, there was a span of 18 bases. The CDR3 is 14 amino acids. CDR3 nucleotides: TGTGCCAGTACCCTCTCTGGGGTGGGCACTGAAGCTTTCTTT. Amino acids: CASTLSGVGTEAFF.